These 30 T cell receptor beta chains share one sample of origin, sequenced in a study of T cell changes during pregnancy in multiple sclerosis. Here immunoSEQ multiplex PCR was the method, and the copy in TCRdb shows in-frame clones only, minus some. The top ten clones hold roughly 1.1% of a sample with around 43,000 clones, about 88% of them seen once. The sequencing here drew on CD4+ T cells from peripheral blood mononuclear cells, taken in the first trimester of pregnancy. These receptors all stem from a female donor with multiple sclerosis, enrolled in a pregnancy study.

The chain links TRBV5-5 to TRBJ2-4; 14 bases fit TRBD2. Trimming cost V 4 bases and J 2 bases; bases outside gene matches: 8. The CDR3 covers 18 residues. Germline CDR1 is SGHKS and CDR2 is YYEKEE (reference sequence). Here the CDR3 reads CASSLRLAGGGSKNIQYF. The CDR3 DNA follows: TGTGCCAGCAGCCTGAGACTAGCGGGAGGGGGGTCCAAAAACATTCAGTACTTC.

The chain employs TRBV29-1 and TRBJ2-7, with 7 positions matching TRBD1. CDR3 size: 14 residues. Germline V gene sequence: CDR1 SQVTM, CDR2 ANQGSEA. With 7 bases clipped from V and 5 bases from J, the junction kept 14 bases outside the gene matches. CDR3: CSATTRQGRNEQYF. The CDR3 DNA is TGCAGCGCCACTACCCGACAGGGTCGGAACGAGCAGTACTTC.

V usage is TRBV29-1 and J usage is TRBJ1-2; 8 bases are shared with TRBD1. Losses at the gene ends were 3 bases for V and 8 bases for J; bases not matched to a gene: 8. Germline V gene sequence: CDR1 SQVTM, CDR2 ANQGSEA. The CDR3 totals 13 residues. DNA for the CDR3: TGCAGCGTTGAGGGACAGGAGCTGGAGGGCTACACCTTC. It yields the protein CSVEGQELEGYTF.

In DNA, the CDR3 is TGTGCCAGCAGCCCTGACCAGGGGGCAGGTGAGACCCAGTACTTC. Translation: CASSPDQGAGETQYF. The rearrangement links TRBV5-4 to TRBJ2-5, with 8 bases matching TRBD1. Losses at the gene ends were 4 bases for V and 5 bases for J; bases not matched to a gene: 10. The CDR3 length is 15 residues. The germline CDR1 and CDR2 sequences are SGHNT and YYREEE (reference sequence).

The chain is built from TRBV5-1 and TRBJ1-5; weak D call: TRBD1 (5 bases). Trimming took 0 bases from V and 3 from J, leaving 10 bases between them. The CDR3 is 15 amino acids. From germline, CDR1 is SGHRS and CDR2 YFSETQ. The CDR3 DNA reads TGCGCCAGCAGCTTGGAGGCAGGGCTCAATCAGCCCCAGCATTTT. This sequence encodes CASSLEAGLNQPQHF.

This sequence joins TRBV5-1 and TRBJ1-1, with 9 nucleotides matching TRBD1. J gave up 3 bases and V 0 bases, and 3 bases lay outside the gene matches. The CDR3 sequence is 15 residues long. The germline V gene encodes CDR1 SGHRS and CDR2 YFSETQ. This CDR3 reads CASSLARTGDTEAFF. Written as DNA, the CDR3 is TGCGCCAGCAGCTTGGCCAGGACAGGGGACACTGAAGCTTTCTTT.

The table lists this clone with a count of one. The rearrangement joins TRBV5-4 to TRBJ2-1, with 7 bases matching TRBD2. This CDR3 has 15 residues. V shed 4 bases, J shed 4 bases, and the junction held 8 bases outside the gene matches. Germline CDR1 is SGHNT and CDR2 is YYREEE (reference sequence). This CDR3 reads CASSTSSGGYNEQFF. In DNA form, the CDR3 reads TGTGCCAGCAGCACCTCTAGCGGAGGATACAATGAGCAGTTCTTC.

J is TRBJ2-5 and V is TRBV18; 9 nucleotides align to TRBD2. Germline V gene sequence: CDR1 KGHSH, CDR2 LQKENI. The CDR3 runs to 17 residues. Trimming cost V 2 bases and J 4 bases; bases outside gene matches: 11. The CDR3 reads CASSPRAGGAPGETQYF. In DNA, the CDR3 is TGTGCCAGCTCACCAAGAGCGGGAGGCGCCCCTGGAGAGACCCAGTACTTC.

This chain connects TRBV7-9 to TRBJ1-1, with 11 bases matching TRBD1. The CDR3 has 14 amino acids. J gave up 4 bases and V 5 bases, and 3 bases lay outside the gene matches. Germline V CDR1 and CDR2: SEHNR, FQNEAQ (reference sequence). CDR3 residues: CASSLGQGATEAFF. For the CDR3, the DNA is TGTGCCAGCAGCCTCGGACAGGGGGCCACTGAAGCTTTCTTT. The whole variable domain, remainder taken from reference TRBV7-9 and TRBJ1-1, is DTGVSQNPRHKITKRGQNVTFRCDPISEHNRLYWYRQTLGQGPEFLTYFQNEAQLEKSRLLSDRFSAERPKGSFSTLEIQRTEQGDSAMYLCASSLGQGATEAFFGQGTRLTVV.

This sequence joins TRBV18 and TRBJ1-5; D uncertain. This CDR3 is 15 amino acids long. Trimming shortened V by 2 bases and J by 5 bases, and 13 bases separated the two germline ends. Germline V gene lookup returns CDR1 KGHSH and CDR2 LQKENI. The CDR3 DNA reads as TGTGCCAGCTCACCATCGAGAGGGTCGGATCAGCCCCAGCATTTT. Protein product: CASSPSRGSDQPQHF.

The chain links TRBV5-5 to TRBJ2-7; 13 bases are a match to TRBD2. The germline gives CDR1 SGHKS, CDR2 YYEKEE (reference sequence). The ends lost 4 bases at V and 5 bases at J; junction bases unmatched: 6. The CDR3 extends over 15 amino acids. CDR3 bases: TGTGCCAGCAGCGTGGAACTAGCGGGAGGGAACGAGCAGTACTTC. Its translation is CASSVELAGGNEQYF.

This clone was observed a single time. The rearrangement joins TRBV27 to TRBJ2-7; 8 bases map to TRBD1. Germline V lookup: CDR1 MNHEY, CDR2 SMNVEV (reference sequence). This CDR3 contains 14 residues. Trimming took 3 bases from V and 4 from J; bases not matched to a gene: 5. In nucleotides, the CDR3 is TGTGCCAGCAGTTTCCAAGACAGGGGATACGAGCAGTACTTC. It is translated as CASSFQDRGYEQYF.

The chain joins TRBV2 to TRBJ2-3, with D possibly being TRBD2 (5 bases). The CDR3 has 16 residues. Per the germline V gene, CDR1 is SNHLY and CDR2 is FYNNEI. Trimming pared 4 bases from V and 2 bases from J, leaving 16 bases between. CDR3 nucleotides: TGTGCCAGCAGTGCGAGGGCCTCAGATTACACAGATACGCAGTATTTT. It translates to CASSARASDYTDTQYF.

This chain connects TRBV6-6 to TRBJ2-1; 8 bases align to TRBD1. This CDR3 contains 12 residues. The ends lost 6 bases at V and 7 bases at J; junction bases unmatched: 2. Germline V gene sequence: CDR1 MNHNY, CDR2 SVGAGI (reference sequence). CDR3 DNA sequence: TGTGCCAGCAGGCAGGGGGCTAATGAGCAGTTCTTC. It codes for CASRQGANEQFF.

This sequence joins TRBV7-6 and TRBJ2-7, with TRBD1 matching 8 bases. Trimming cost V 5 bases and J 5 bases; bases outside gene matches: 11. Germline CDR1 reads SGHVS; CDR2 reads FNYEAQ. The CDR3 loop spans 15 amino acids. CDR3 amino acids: CASSPWTGLGDEQYF. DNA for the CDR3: TGTGCCAGCAGCCCCTGGACAGGGCTCGGGGACGAGCAGTACTTC. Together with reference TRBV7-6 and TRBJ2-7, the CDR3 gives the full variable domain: GAGVSQSPRYKVTKRGQDVALRCDPISGHVSLYWYRQALGQGPEFLTYFNYEAQQDKSGLPNDRFSAERPEGSISTLTIQRTEQRDSAMYRCASSPWTGLGDEQYFGPGTRLTVT.

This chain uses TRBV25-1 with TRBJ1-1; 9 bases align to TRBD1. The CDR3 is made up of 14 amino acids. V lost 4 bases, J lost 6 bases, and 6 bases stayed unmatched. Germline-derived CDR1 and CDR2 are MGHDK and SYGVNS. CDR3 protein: CASSAAGQGAEAFF. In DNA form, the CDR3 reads TGTGCCAGCAGTGCAGCGGGACAGGGTGCTGAAGCTTTCTTT.

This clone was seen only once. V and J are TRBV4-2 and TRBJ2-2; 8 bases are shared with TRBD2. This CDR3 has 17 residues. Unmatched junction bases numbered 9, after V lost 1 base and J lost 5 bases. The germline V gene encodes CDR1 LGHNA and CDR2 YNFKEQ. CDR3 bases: TGTGCCAGCAGCCAAGTTAGCCCCAGCGGGGGTACCGGGGAGCTGTTTTTT. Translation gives CASSQVSPSGGTGELFF.

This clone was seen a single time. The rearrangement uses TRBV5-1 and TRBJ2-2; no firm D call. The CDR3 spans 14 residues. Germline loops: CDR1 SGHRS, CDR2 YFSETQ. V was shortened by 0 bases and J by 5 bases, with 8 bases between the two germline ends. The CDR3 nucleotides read TGCGCCAGCAGCTTGGAGGCCGGGACCGGGGAGCTGTTTTTT. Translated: CASSLEAGTGELFF. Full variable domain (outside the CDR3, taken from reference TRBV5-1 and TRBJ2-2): KAGVTQTPRYLIKTRGQQVTLSCSPISGHRSVSWYQQTPGQGLQFLFEYFSETQRNKGNFPGRFSGRQFSNSRSEMNVSTLELGDSALYLCASSLEAGTGELFFGEGSRLTVL.

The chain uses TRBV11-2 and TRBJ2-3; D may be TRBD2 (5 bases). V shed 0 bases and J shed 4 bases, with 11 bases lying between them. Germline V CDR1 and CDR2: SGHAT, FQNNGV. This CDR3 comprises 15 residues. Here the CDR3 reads CASSLEVSVADTQYF. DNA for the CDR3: TGTGCCAGCAGCTTAGAGGTTAGCGTCGCAGATACGCAGTATTTT.

CDR3 sequence: CASSTRTGPNQPQHF. CDR3 in DNA: TGTGCCAGCAGCACTAGGACAGGGCCCAATCAGCCCCAGCATTTT. V is TRBV7-2 and J is TRBJ1-5, with TRBD1 identical over 8 bases. Germline CDR1 SGHTA, CDR2 FQGNSA. CDR3 size: 15 residues. The junction had 6 bases not matched to a gene; V was cut back by 5 bases and J by 3 bases. Filled out from reference TRBV7-2 and TRBJ1-5, the complete variable domain reads GAGVSQSPSNKVTEKGKDVELRCDPISGHTALYWYRQSLGQGLEFLIYFQGNSAPDKSGLPSDRFSAERTGGSVSTLTIQRTQQEDSAVYLCASSTRTGPNQPQHFGDGTRLSIL.

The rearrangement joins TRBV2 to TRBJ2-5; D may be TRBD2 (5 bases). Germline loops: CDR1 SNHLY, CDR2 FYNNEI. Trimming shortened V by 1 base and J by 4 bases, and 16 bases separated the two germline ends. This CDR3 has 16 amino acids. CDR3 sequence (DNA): TGTGCCAGCAGTGAAGGAGTAGGACTGGGGAGAGAGACCCAGTACTTC. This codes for CASSEGVGLGRETQYF. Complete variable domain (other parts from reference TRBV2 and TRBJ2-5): EPEVTQTPSHQVTQMGQEVILRCVPISNHLYFYWYRQILGQKVEFLVSFYNNEISEKSEIFDDQFSVERPDGSNFTLKIRSTKLEDSAMYFCASSEGVGLGRETQYFGPGTRLLVL.

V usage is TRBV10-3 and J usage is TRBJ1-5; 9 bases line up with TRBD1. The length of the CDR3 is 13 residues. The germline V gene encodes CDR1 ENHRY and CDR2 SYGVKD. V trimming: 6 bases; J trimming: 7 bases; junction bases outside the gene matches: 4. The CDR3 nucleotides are TGTGCCATCAGCCGGGACAGGGAACAGCCCCAGCATTTT. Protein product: CAISRDREQPQHF.

The CDR3 sequence: CASRPDRGEYGYTF. CDR3 sequence (DNA): TGTGCCAGCAGGCCTGACAGGGGGGAATATGGCTACACCTTC. The V and J genes are TRBV28 and TRBJ1-2; 9 bases map to TRBD1. J gave up 5 bases and V 6 bases, and 7 bases lay outside the gene matches. Germline V gene data show CDR1 as MDHEN and CDR2 as SYDVKM. The CDR3 has 14 residues.

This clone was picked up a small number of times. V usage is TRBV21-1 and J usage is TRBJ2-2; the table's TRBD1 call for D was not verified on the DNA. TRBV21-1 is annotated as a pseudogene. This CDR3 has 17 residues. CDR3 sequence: CASSKGRDRSNTGELFF. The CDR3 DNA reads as TGTGCCAGCAGCAAAGGACGGGACAGGTCGAACACCGGGGAGCTGTTTTTT.

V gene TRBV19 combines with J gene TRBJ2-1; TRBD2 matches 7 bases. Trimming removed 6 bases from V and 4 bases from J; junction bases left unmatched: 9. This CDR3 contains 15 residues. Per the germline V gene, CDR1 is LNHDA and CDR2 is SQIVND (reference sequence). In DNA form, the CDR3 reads TGTGCCAGTAGAGTAAAGCGGGATCATTACAATGAGCAGTTCTTC. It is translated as CASRVKRDHYNEQFF. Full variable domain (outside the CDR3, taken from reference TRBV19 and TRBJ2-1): DGGITQSPKYLFRKEGQNVTLSCEQNLNHDAMYWYRQDPGQGLRLIYYSQIVNDFQKGDIAEGYSVSREKKESFPLTVTSAQKNPTAFYLCASRVKRDHYNEQFFGPGTRLTVL.

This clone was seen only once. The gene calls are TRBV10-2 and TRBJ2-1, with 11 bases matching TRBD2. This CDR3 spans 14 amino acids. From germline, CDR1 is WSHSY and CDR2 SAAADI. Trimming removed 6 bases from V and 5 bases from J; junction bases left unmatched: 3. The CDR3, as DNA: TGCGCCAGCAGACTAGCGGGAGCCAACAATGAGCAGTTCTTC. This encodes CASRLAGANNEQFF.

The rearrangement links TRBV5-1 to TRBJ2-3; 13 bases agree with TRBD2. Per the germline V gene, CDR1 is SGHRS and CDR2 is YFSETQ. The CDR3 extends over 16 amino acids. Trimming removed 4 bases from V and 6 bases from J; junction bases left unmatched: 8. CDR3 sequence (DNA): TGCGCCAGCAGCCGTGGACTAGCGGGAGTTCGCGATACGCAGTATTTT. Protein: CASSRGLAGVRDTQYF.

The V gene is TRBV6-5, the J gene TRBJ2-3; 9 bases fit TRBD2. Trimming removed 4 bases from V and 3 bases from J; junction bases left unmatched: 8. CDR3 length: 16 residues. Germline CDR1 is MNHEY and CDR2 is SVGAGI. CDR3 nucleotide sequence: TGTGCCAGCAGTTTCCTCGGACTAGCGACAACAGATACGCAGTATTTT. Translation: CASSFLGLATTDTQYF.

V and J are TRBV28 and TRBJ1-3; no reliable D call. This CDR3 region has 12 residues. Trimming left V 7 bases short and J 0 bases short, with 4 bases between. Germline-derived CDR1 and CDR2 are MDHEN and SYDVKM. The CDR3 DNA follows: TGTGCCAGCACAATCTCTGGAAACACCATATATTTT. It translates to CASTISGNTIYF.

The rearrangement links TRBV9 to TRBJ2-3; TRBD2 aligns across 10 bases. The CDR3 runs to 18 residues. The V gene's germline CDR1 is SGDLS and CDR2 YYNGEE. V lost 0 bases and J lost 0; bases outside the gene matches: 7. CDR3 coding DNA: TGTGCCAGCAGCGTAGCTAGCGGGAGTAGGAGAAGCACAGATACGCAGTATTTT. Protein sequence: CASSVASGSRRSTDTQYF.